The 23 T cell receptor beta chains below all came from one sample that was sequenced in a study of T-cell reconstitution after alpha-beta-depleted transplantation in children. The TCRbeta library incorporated unique molecular identifiers. One entry per CDR3 protein results from TCRdb running MiXCR on the PCR reads. Of 700,000 to 950,000 distinct CDR3 sequences listed, 16% are singletons. The sequencing here drew on PBMCs, mostly from graft donor cells, taken 360 days after TCRalphabeta/CD19-depleted stem cell transplant. These receptors originate from a male patient younger than 18 who had a stem cell transplant for acute lymphoblastic leukemia, so the T cells may come from the graft donor.

This clonotype was detected a few times. The chain employs TRBV4-1 and TRBJ1-1; D might be TRBD1 (5 bases). V lost 8 bases to trimming and J lost 6 bases, with 22 bases between them. CDR3 length: 15 residues. CDR1 MGHRA and CDR2 YSYEKL come from the germline V gene. The CDR3 is CASFSVRVDKSEAFF. The CDR3 bases are TGCGCCAGCTTTTCCGTCAGGGTCGATAAGTCTGAAGCTTTCTTT.

Remarks on this clonotype: One junction end disagrees with the germline gene, perhaps due to a read error. The V gene is TRBV7-9, the J gene TRBJ1-2; D remains ambiguous. The CDR3 totals 12 residues. Germline-derived CDR1 and CDR2 are SEHNR and FQNEAQ (reference sequence). CDR3 bases: TGTGCCAGCAGCCCTCCTTTCGCTGGCTTCACCTTC. It encodes CASSPPFAGFTF. The full variable domain, its missing parts supplied by reference TRBV7-9 and TRBJ1-2, is DTGVSQNPRHKITKRGQNVTFRCDPISEHNRLYWYRQTLGQGPEFLTYFQNEAQLEKSRLLSDRFSAERPKGSFSTLEIQRTEQGDSAMYLCASSPPFAGFTFGSGTRLTVV.

This rearrangement joins TRBV20-1 to TRBJ1-5; D uncertain. Per germline, CDR1 DFQATT and CDR2 SNEGSKA (reference sequence). Trimming took 6 bases from V and 3 from J, leaving 12 bases between them. The CDR3 totals 13 residues. CDR3 in DNA: TGCAGTGCCCTCCGAGGTCTCAATCAGCCCCAGCATTTT. Translating it yields CSALRGLNQPQHF.

There are a few counts of this clonotype. The chain employs TRBV3-1 and TRBJ2-7; D may correspond to TRBD1 or TRBD2 (5 bases each). The CDR3 consists of 15 residues. V gave up 4 bases and J gave up 2 bases, with 15 bases separating them. Germline CDR1 and CDR2: LGHDT and YNNKEL (reference sequence). Here the CDR3 DNA reads TGTGCCAGCAGCCGTACCGGGACGATAACCTACGAGCAGTACTTC. Amino acids: CASSRTGTITYEQYF.

The chain employs TRBV27 and TRBJ2-5, with unresolved D. The V gene lost 0 bases and the J gene lost 1 base, with 9 bases spanning the gap. CDR1 MNHEY and CDR2 SMNVEV come from the germline V gene (reference sequence). This CDR3 region has 15 residues. The CDR3 loop reads CASSLSGNFQETQYF. The CDR3 region has the DNA TGTGCCAGCAGTTTATCGGGTAACTTCCAAGAGACCCAGTACTTC.

The chain joins TRBV7-9 to TRBJ1-2; maybe TRBD1 (5 bases). V was pared by 9 bases and J by 4 bases, with 18 bases between. The CDR3 is 14 amino acids. CDR1 is SEHNR, CDR2 FQNEAQ, per germline (reference sequence). CDR3: CARSPGLGAYGYTF. The CDR3 DNA sequence: TGTGCCAGGAGCCCTGGGCTAGGGGCCTATGGCTACACCTTC.

This clonotype was counted a few times. This chain joins TRBV5-1 and TRBJ2-5, with D unresolved. Germline V gene lookup returns CDR1 SGHRS and CDR2 YFSETQ. The length of the CDR3 is 13 residues. V lost 0 bases, J lost 3 bases, and 6 bases lay in between. DNA for the CDR3: TGCGCCAGCAGCTTGGCCAGTAAAGAGACCCAGTACTTC. Protein product: CASSLASKETQYF.

This sequence joins TRBV25-1 and TRBJ2-1; TRBD2 matches 7 bases. Germline values: CDR1 MGHDK, CDR2 SYGVNS. The trim removed 3 bases at V and 7 bases at J, leaving 15 bases unmatched. The CDR3 spans 17 residues. Here the CDR3 DNA reads TGTGCCAGCAGTGACCCCATGGGTGCGGGAGCTAATAATGAGCAGTTCTTC. This gives the protein CASSDPMGAGANNEQFF.

This chain connects TRBV4-1 to TRBJ2-5; tentatively, D is TRBD1 (5 bases). Germline V lookup: CDR1 MGHRA, CDR2 YSYEKL. V lost 3 bases to trimming and J lost 2 bases, with 16 bases between them. The CDR3 sequence is 16 residues long. The CDR3 DNA reads TGCGCCAGCAGCCAGTGGACATTCGGAGAACAAGAGACCCAGTACTTC. Residues: CASSQWTFGEQETQYF.

In this sample, this clonotype turned up a few times. This chain connects TRBV6-5 to TRBJ2-2, with D hard to call. The CDR3 sequence is 12 residues long. V shed 4 bases and J shed 7 bases, with 7 bases lying between them. Germline V gene sequence: CDR1 MNHEY, CDR2 SVGAGI. This CDR3 is CASSSAFGELFF. The CDR3 DNA is TGTGCCAGCAGTTCTGCGTTCGGGGAGCTGTTTTTT.

Ten or more counts support this clonotype. The rearrangement links TRBV27 to TRBJ2-1; D remains unclear. Germline CDR1 reads MNHEY; CDR2 reads SMNVEV (reference sequence). V lost 3 bases to trimming and J lost 6 bases, with 6 bases between them. This CDR3 has 12 amino acids. CDR3 in DNA: TGTGCCAGCAGTTTCCCGGCCAATGAGCAGTTCTTC. Translating gives CASSFPANEQFF.

This clonotype was counted many times. The chain carries TRBV6-5 and TRBJ2-2; TRBD2 is a possible D gene (6 bases). Germline CDR1 is MNHEY and CDR2 is SVGAGI. With 6 bases removed from V and 13 bases from J, the gap between germline ends came to 15 bases. The CDR3 totals 12 residues. The CDR3 sequence: CASSLGGGSLFF. CDR3 nucleotide sequence: TGTGCCAGCAGCCTCGGCGGAGGGTCGCTGTTTTTT.

This chain uses TRBV19 with TRBJ1-1; D remains unclear. Germline CDR1 is LNHDA and CDR2 is SQIVND (reference sequence). Trimming pared 9 bases from V and 3 bases from J, leaving 23 bases between. The CDR3 totals 16 residues. The CDR3 region has the DNA TGTGCCAGATCAAGACACCCAGCCACCTTCCACACTGAAGCTTTCTTT. This encodes CARSRHPATFHTEAFF.

The J gene is TRBJ2-6, the V gene TRBV19; 10 bases are a match to TRBD1. V dropped 5 bases and J dropped 1; count of bases not matched to a gene: 8. The CDR3 covers 18 residues. Germline CDR1 reads LNHDA; CDR2 reads SQIVND (reference sequence). CDR3 DNA sequence: TGTGCCAGTAGTTTGACAGGGGGCCTGGCGTCTGGGGCCAACGTCCTGACTTTC. Its translation: CASSLTGGLASGANVLTF.

The V call is TRBV5-1, the J call TRBJ2-5; D unresolved. The germline CDR1 and CDR2 sequences are SGHRS and YFSETQ. This CDR3 has 13 residues. V lost 7 bases and J lost 1, with 11 bases in between. The CDR3 sequence is CASAKLGQETQYF. DNA of the CDR3: TGCGCCAGCGCGAAACTGGGCCAAGAGACCCAGTACTTC.

This rearrangement joins TRBV7-3 to TRBJ2-1, with TRBD2 as a possible D gene (6 bases). CDR3 length: 20 amino acids. The ends were cut back, 5 bases at V and 0 bases at J, with 26 bases in the middle. Germline V gene lookup returns CDR1 SGHTA and CDR2 FQGTGA. The CDR3 reads CASSRPKALAAISSYNEQFF. The CDR3, as DNA: TGTGCCAGCAGCCGCCCGAAGGCACTAGCAGCGATAAGCTCCTACAATGAGCAGTTCTTC. Drawing the rest from reference TRBV7-3 and TRBJ2-1, the complete variable domain is GAGVSQTPSNKVTEKGKYVELRCDPISGHTALYWYRQSLGQGPEFLIYFQGTGAADDSGLPNDRFFAVRPEGSVSTLKIQRTERGDSAVYLCASSRPKALAAISSYNEQFFGPGTRLTVL.

The rearrangement uses TRBV29-1 and TRBJ2-2; 7 nucleotides agree with TRBD2. Per germline, CDR1 SQVTM and CDR2 ANQGSEA. The CDR3 is 13 amino acids. The CDR3 loop is CREASGNTGELFF. The CDR3 DNA reads as TGCAGGGAGGCTAGCGGAAACACCGGGGAGCTGTTTTTT.

The rearrangement uses TRBV10-1 and TRBJ2-3, with D perhaps given as TRBD1 or TRBD2 (5 bases each). Germline-derived CDR1 and CDR2 are WNHNN and SYGVQD (reference sequence). V lost 4 bases, J lost 5 bases, and 10 bases lay in between. The CDR3 has 13 amino acids. Here the CDR3 DNA reads TGCGCCAGCAGTGGGGGGTCGGAAGATACGCAGTATTTT. Residues: CASSGGSEDTQYF.

This clonotype was recorded at least ten times. The chain uses TRBV29-1 and TRBJ2-1, with D hard to call. Trimming shortened V by 4 bases and J by 5 bases, and 9 bases separated the two germline ends. The germline gives CDR1 SQVTM, CDR2 ANQGSEA. This CDR3 has 12 amino acids. DNA for the CDR3: TGCAGCGTTGGGGGTATGGACAATGAGCAGTTCTTC. Its protein is CSVGGMDNEQFF.

In the case of this clonotype: One end of the junction is discordant with germline, which a read error may explain. This rearrangement joins TRBV2 to TRBJ1-5, with 7 bases fitting TRBD1. CDR3 length equals 18 residues. Germline V gives CDR1 SNHLY, CDR2 FYNNEI. In DNA form, the CDR3 reads TGTACCAGCAGCCTGGACAGGCGAACAATGGATAGCAATCAGCCCCAGCATTTT. It codes for CTSSLDRRTMDSNQPQHF.

The chain has TRBV29-1 and TRBJ2-3, with D possibly TRBD2 on 6 matching bases. The CDR3 has 18 amino acids. In germline, CDR1 is SQVTM, CDR2 ANQGSEA. Trimming cost V 3 bases and J 2 bases, with 24 bases left between them. CDR3: CSVDLWEVDYPPTDTQYF. CDR3 DNA sequence: TGCAGCGTTGACCTATGGGAGGTGGACTATCCCCCCACAGATACGCAGTATTTT.

Ten or more counts support this clonotype. The CDR3 nucleotides are TGCAGCGCTGAGAAGGGATTCCAAGAGACCCAGTACTTC. Translation: CSAEKGFQETQYF. The chain joins TRBV29-1 to TRBJ2-5; D is undetermined. The CDR3 runs 13 residues. CDR1 SQVTM and CDR2 ANQGSEA come from the germline V gene. V shed 7 bases and J shed 1 base, with 13 bases lying between them.

This chain uses TRBV19 with TRBJ2-1; 8 bases are a match to TRBD2. The V segment lost 5 bases and the J segment 9 bases; nucleotides outside the gene matches: 15. The germline gives CDR1 LNHDA, CDR2 SQIVND (reference sequence). The CDR3 sequence is 16 residues long. CDR3 nucleotides: TGTGCCAGTAGTCCCAGGACGGCGACTAGCGTTTGTGAGCAGTTCTTC. Translation gives CASSPRTATSVCEQFF.